These 8 T cell receptor beta chains came from one sample sequenced in a study of T-cell reconstitution after alpha-beta-depleted transplantation in children. Preparation of the TCRbeta library was carried out with unique molecular identifiers. In TCRdb, the PCR reads were re-called with MiXCR into one record per CDR3 protein. The table has about 580,000 distinct CDR3 sequences, 20% to 25% seen once. The sample here was PBMCs, mostly from graft donor cells, taken 360 days after TCRalphabeta/CD19-depleted stem cell transplant. These receptors were obtained from a boy under two years old who had a stem cell transplant for acute myeloid leukemia, so the T cells may come from the graft donor.

This clonotype has a handful of counts. The V and J genes are TRBV5-1 and TRBJ2-1, with D possibly TRBD2 on 5 matching bases. Trimming shortened V by 1 base and J by 5 bases, and 10 bases separated the two germline ends. The CDR3 totals 14 residues. Germline-derived CDR1 and CDR2 are SGHRS and YFSETQ. CDR3 sequence: CASSLLDSDNEQFF. The CDR3, as DNA: TGCGCCAGCAGCTTGTTGGACTCAGACAATGAGCAGTTCTTC.

The table lists this clonotype with a count of one. V gene TRBV15 combines with J gene TRBJ2-7, with D perhaps matching TRBD2 (5 bases). The V and J ends lost 7 bases and 4 bases respectively, with 8 bases between them. CDR1 and CDR2 (germline): LNHNV, YYDKDF (reference sequence). This CDR3 contains 11 residues. The CDR3 nucleotides are TGTGCCACCACCCCGGGATACGAGCAGTACTTC. Translated, it gives CATTPGYEQYF.

This clonotype was seen only a few times. The CDR3 reads CASKVDPGGNTIYF. Here the CDR3 DNA reads TGTGCCAGCAAGGTAGACCCGGGTGGAAACACCATATATTTT. The chain employs TRBV6-1 and TRBJ1-3; D remains unclear. The CDR3 consists of 14 residues. Between the trimmed V and J ends, which lost 7 bases and 3 bases, there was a span of 13 bases. CDR1 MNHNS and CDR2 SASEGT come from the germline V gene.

This CDR3 reads CASSFRLAGSYEQYF. In DNA, the CDR3 is TGTGCCAGCAGCTTCCGGCTAGCGGGGAGCTACGAGCAGTACTTC. The rearrangement uses TRBV7-2 and TRBJ2-7, with TRBD2 matching over 9 bases. The CDR3 sequence is 15 residues long. The germline V gene encodes CDR1 SGHTA and CDR2 FQGNSA. V dropped 3 bases and J dropped 3; count of bases not matched to a gene: 6.

This clonotype came up once. The V gene is TRBV6-1, the J gene TRBJ2-2; D gene ambiguous. V shed 6 bases and J shed 2 bases, with 7 bases lying between them. CDR1 MNHNS and CDR2 SASEGT come from the germline V gene. The CDR3 has 13 residues. The CDR3 DNA reads TGTGCCAGCAGGAAAAGCAACACCGGGGAGCTGTTTTTT. It yields the protein CASRKSNTGELFF.

The chain couples TRBV29-1 to TRBJ1-1, with 9 bases aligning to TRBD1. Germline V gives CDR1 SQVTM, CDR2 ANQGSEA. CDR3 length equals 14 residues. The ends lost 5 bases at V and 5 bases at J; junction bases unmatched: 9. CDR3 in DNA: TGCAGCGTTAGCCCGGGACAGGGTTGGACTGAAGCTTTCTTT. Its translation: CSVSPGQGWTEAFF.

V and J are TRBV10-3 and TRBJ1-1, with D hard to call. Germline V gene sequence: CDR1 ENHRY, CDR2 SYGVKD. There are 12 residues in the CDR3. Trimming cost V 4 bases and J 2 bases, with 5 bases left between them. The CDR3 DNA reads as TGTGCCATCAGTGGGTCTAACACTGAAGCTTTCTTT. It yields the protein CAISGSNTEAFF.

This clonotype was found many times. V is TRBV27 and J is TRBJ2-2, with D possibly being TRBD2 (5 bases). The V gene's germline CDR1 is MNHEY and CDR2 SMNVEV (reference sequence). The CDR3 consists of 13 residues. V was cut by 7 bases and J by 2 bases, with 8 bases left in between. CDR3 DNA sequence: TGTGCCAGCAAGACTACCAACACCGGGGAGCTGTTTTTT. Translating it yields CASKTTNTGELFF.